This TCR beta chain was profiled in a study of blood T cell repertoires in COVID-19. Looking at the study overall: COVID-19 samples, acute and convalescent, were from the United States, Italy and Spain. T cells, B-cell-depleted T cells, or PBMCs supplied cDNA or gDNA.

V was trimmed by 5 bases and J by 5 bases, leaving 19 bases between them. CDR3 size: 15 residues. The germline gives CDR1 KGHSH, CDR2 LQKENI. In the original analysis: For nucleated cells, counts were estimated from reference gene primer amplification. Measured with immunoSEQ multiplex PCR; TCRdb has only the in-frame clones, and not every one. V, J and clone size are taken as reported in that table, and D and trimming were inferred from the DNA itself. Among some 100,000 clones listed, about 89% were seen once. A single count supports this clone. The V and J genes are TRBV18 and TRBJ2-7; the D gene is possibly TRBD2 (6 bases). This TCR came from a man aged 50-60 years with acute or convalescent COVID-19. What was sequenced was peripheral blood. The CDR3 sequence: CASSSRVGEVHEQYF. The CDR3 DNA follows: TGTGCCAGCTCATCCCGCGTGGGGGAGGTCCACGAGCAGTACTTC. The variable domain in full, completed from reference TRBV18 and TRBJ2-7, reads NAGVMQNPRHLVRRRGQEARLRCSPMKGHSHVYWYRQLPEEGLKFMVYLQKENIIDESGMPKERFSAEFPKEGPSILRIQQVVRGDSAAYFCASSSRVGEVHEQYFGPGTRLTVT.